The 25 T cell receptor beta chains reported below all come from one sample, sequenced in a study of early T cells in non-severe SARS-CoV-2 infection. TCRdb reprocessed the 5' RACE reads with MiXCR, giving one entry per CDR3 protein. The table lists tens of thousands of distinct CDR3 sequences, around 10% of them singletons. Sequencing used whole blood. These receptors came from an adult who was a healthcare worker with PCR-confirmed SARS-CoV-2 infection or an uninfected control (not recorded which).

Details on this clonotype: An end of the junction differs from the germline gene, which may be a read error. This chain connects TRBV30 to TRBJ1-3, with D unclear. The CDR3 sequence is 12 residues long. CDR1 and CDR2 from the germline V gene are GTSNPN and SVGIG (reference sequence). The chain's CDR3 is CAWSSSENTIYF. CDR3 in DNA: TGTGCCTGGAGCAGCTCTGAAAACACCATATATTTT.

The table lists this clonotype with a few counts. The chain combines TRBV4-2 with TRBJ2-3; no clear D. V was pared by 0 bases and J by 5 bases, with 9 bases between. The CDR3 spans 14 residues. Germline CDR1 reads LGHNA; CDR2 reads YNFKEQ. CDR3 nucleotide sequence: TGTGCCAGCAGCCAAGATCACGCAGGAGATACGCAGTATTTT. Its translation is CASSQDHAGDTQYF.

Ten or more counts support this clonotype. V usage is TRBV7-6 and J usage is TRBJ2-3, with 7 bases aligning to TRBD1. CDR1 and CDR2 (germline): SGHVS, FNYEAQ. There are 14 residues in the CDR3. V dropped 6 bases and J dropped 3; count of bases not matched to a gene: 6. For the CDR3, the DNA is TGTGCCAGCAGTCCCCAGGGGGTGACAGATACGCAGTATTTT. It is translated as CASSPQGVTDTQYF.

This clonotype was seen at least ten times. The V gene is TRBV6-1, the J gene TRBJ1-6; TRBD1 matches at 8 bases. Germline lookup yields CDR1 MNHNS and CDR2 SASEGT. Trimming took 10 bases from V and 5 from J; bases not matched to a gene: 10. This CDR3 has 15 residues. The CDR3 is CATPDREGDNSPLHF. The CDR3 coding sequence is TGTGCCACCCCGGACAGGGAAGGTGATAATTCACCCCTCCACTTT.

This clonotype showed up just a few times. This chain joins TRBV6-1 and TRBJ1-2, with 7 positions matching TRBD1. The CDR3 has 15 amino acids. Looked up from germline, CDR1 is MNHNS and CDR2 is SASEGT. J lost 8 bases, V lost 1 base, and 10 bases had no gene match. In DNA, the CDR3 is TGTGCCAGCAGTGAAGGGGTGATAGGGGGCGACGGCTACACCTTC. This codes for CASSEGVIGGDGYTF.

Concerning this clonotype itself: Just one base apart from a much larger clone, this may be a read error. V gene TRBV2 combines with J gene TRBJ2-7, with D possibly matching TRBD1 (5 bases). Trimming took off 6 bases at V and 2 bases at J, with 5 bases between the two ends. Germline V gene sequence: CDR1 SNHLY, CDR2 FYNNEI. This CDR3 is built from 11 residues. The CDR3 loop is CASSRAYEQYF. DNA of the CDR3: TGTGCCAGCAGCAGGGCCTACGAGCAGTACTTC.

The genes are TRBV7-9 and TRBJ1-6, with TRBD1 identical over 9 bases. Germline V gene lookup returns CDR1 SEHNR and CDR2 FQNEAQ (reference sequence). V shed 3 bases, J shed 5 bases, and the junction held 2 bases outside the gene matches. The CDR3 sequence is 15 residues long. CDR3 DNA: TGTGCCAGCAGCTTGGGGGACAGGGATAATTCACCCCTCCACTTT. Protein product: CASSLGDRDNSPLHF.

This clonotype has just a few counts. This chain uses TRBV5-1 with TRBJ2-2; D not resolved. Germline V gives CDR1 SGHRS, CDR2 YFSETQ. V lost 1 base and J lost 4, with 17 bases in between. The CDR3 sequence is 17 residues long. The CDR3 coding sequence is TGCGCCAGCAGCTTGTCTGACTCGTCCTCTTCCACCGGGGAGCTGTTTTTT. This sequence encodes CASSLSDSSSSTGELFF.

The chain recombines TRBV2 with TRBJ2-3; no clear D gene. Deletions cut 2 bases from V and 3 bases from J, with 6 bases between. This CDR3 region has 13 residues. Germline V gene data show CDR1 as SNHLY and CDR2 as FYNNEI. CDR3 in DNA: TGTGCCAGCAGTGAAATCGGGACAGATACGCAGTATTTT. Translating it yields CASSEIGTDTQYF.

The chain employs TRBV5-1 and TRBJ2-4, with D unclear. The germline CDR1 and CDR2 sequences are SGHRS and YFSETQ. V was shortened by 1 base and J by 5 bases, with 7 bases between the two germline ends. CDR3 length equals 13 residues. CDR3 sequence (DNA): TGCGCCAGCAGCTTGTCTGGGGAAAACATTCAGTACTTC. It specifies CASSLSGENIQYF.

J is TRBJ2-7 and V is TRBV7-6; 7 positions match TRBD1. Germline assignment: CDR1 SGHVS and CDR2 FNYEAQ. CDR3 length: 15 residues. V shed 4 bases, J shed 1 base, and the junction held 7 bases outside the gene matches. DNA of the CDR3: TGTGCCAGCAGCTCCGGGACAGATTTTTCCTACGAGCAGTACTTC. As protein: CASSSGTDFSYEQYF.

The chain is built from TRBV3-1 and TRBJ2-3; TRBD2 matches at 16 bases. The CDR3 length is 16 residues. Per the germline V gene, CDR1 is LGHDT and CDR2 is YNNKEL (reference sequence). The V and J ends lost 5 bases and 6 bases, in that order; junction bases with no gene match: 5. The CDR3 loop is CASSYGTSGGVDTQYF. The CDR3 nucleotides read TGTGCCAGCAGCTACGGGACTAGCGGGGGGGTGGATACGCAGTATTTT.

The CDR3 region has the DNA TGTGCCAGCAGTTACGACAGGATGAGCAATCAGCCCCAGCATTTT. This codes for CASSYDRMSNQPQHF. V and J are TRBV6-2 or TRBV6-3 and TRBJ1-5, with a tentative D call TRBD1 (6 bases). Germline V lookup: CDR1 MNHEY, CDR2 SVGEGT. The CDR3 totals 15 residues. V dropped 2 bases and J dropped 1 base, with 9 bases sitting between them.

This clonotype was detected a few times. The chain couples TRBV3-1 to TRBJ2-2, with D tentatively TRBD1 or TRBD2 (5 bases each). The V end lost 0 bases, the J end lost 5 bases, and 16 bases lay between the germline ends. This CDR3 is built from 17 residues. Germline-derived CDR1 and CDR2 are LGHDT and YNNKEL (reference sequence). The CDR3 reads CASSQDPGTFRTGELFF. For the CDR3, the DNA is TGTGCCAGCAGCCAAGATCCCGGGACCTTTCGGACCGGGGAGCTGTTTTTT.

This clonotype was seen ten or more times. This chain joins TRBV7-9 and TRBJ2-1; 8 nucleotides agree with TRBD2. V gave up 5 bases and J gave up 5 bases; unmatched junction bases: 11. Germline CDR1 and CDR2: SEHNR and FQNEAQ (reference sequence). The CDR3 contains 16 residues. The CDR3 DNA reads TGTGCCAGCAGCCCGTTAGCGGGGCGCTCGAACAATGAGCAGTTCTTC. This sequence encodes CASSPLAGRSNNEQFF. Based on the CDR3 plus reference TRBV7-9 and TRBJ2-1, the full variable domain is DTGVSQNPRHKITKRGQNVTFRCDPISEHNRLYWYRQTLGQGPEFLTYFQNEAQLEKSRLLSDRFSAERPKGSFSTLEIQRTEQGDSAMYLCASSPLAGRSNNEQFFGPGTRLTVL.

This clonotype has a count of ten or more. The rearrangement links TRBV11-2 to TRBJ1-1; D uncertain. Trimming pared 0 bases from V and 4 bases from J, leaving 9 bases between. CDR3 length equals 14 residues. Germline V CDR1 and CDR2: SGHAT, FQNNGV. The CDR3 spells CASSLETLGTEAFF. DNA of the CDR3: TGTGCCAGCAGCTTAGAAACTCTAGGCACTGAAGCTTTCTTT. Full variable domain (outside the CDR3, taken from reference TRBV11-2 and TRBJ1-1): EAGVAQSPRYKIIEKRQSVAFWCNPISGHATLYWYQQILGQGPKLLIQFQNNGVVDDSQLPKDRFSAERLKGVDSTLKIQPAKLEDSAVYLCASSLETLGTEAFFGQGTRLTVV.

In this sample, this clonotype turned up many times. The CDR3 sequence is CASIGGGPADTQYF. Written as DNA, the CDR3 is TGTGCCAGCATAGGCGGGGGGCCGGCAGATACGCAGTATTTT. The chain has TRBV6-2 or TRBV6-3 and TRBJ2-3, with 8 nucleotides matching TRBD2. V shed 7 bases, J shed 4 bases, and the junction held 7 bases outside the gene matches. Looked up from germline, CDR1 is MNHEY and CDR2 is SVGEGT. The CDR3 loop spans 14 amino acids.

This chain links TRBV6-2 or TRBV6-3 with TRBJ2-7; no clear D. Trimming pared 4 bases from V and 0 bases from J, leaving 7 bases between. This CDR3 is 13 amino acids long. The V gene's germline CDR1 is MNHEY and CDR2 SVGEGT. The CDR3 DNA follows: TGTGCCAGCAGTTCCGACATCTCCTACGAGCAGTACTTC. Its protein product is CASSSDISYEQYF.

This clonotype was observed many times. This chain joins TRBV30 and TRBJ2-7, with D perhaps matching TRBD1 (5 bases). CDR3 length: 12 amino acids. V lost 8 bases and J lost 0, with 11 bases in between. Germline CDR1 is GTSNPN and CDR2 is SVGIG (reference sequence). CDR3 nucleotides: TGTGCCAGCTCAGGGTCCTCCTACGAGCAGTACTTC. It specifies CASSGSSYEQYF.

V and J are TRBV18 and TRBJ2-3; D gene ambiguous. With 3 bases removed from V and 4 bases from J, the gap between germline ends came to 17 bases. This CDR3 comprises 16 residues. Germline CDR1 and CDR2: KGHSH and LQKENI. Here the CDR3 DNA reads TGTGCCAGCTCACCCCCGGTCGGTCAGCAAGCAGATACGCAGTATTTT. Translated, it gives CASSPPVGQQADTQYF. Variable domain in full (rest from reference TRBV18 and TRBJ2-3): NAGVMQNPRHLVRRRGQEARLRCSPMKGHSHVYWYRQLPEEGLKFMVYLQKENIIDESGMPKERFSAEFPKEGPSILRIQQVVRGDSAAYFCASSPPVGQQADTQYFGPGTRLTVL.

This clonotype was detected only a few times. This sequence joins TRBV28 and TRBJ1-5; the D gene is possibly TRBD1 (6 bases). The CDR3 is 15 residues long. The germline gives CDR1 MDHEN, CDR2 SYDVKM. Trimming left V 2 bases short and J 5 bases short, with 13 bases between. CDR3 nucleotides: TGTGCCAGCAGTTTACGCGGGGGCGCGGATCAGCCCCAGCATTTT. It codes for CASSLRGGADQPQHF. Full variable domain (rest looked up from reference TRBV28 and TRBJ1-5): DVKVTQSSRYLVKRTGEKVFLECVQDMDHENMFWYRQDPGLGLRLIYFSYDVKMKEKGDIPEGYSVSREKKERFSLILESASTNQTSMYLCASSLRGGADQPQHFGDGTRLSIL.

The chain recombines TRBV10-3 with TRBJ2-5; TRBD2 is a possible D gene (7 bases). Germline values: CDR1 ENHRY, CDR2 SYGVKD. The V end lost 3 bases, the J end lost 5 bases, and 16 bases lay between the germline ends. This CDR3 spans 15 amino acids. Here the CDR3 reads CAISDLGGALETQYF. The CDR3 DNA reads TGTGCCATCAGTGATTTAGGGGGGGCGCTTGAGACCCAGTACTTC.

J is TRBJ2-1 and V is TRBV7-3; possible D gene TRBD1, 6 bases. V was trimmed by 0 bases and J by 3 bases, leaving 9 bases between them. CDR1 is SGHTA, CDR2 FQGTGA, per germline. There are 15 residues in the CDR3. The CDR3 reads CASSLTTGRYNEQFF. CDR3 DNA sequence: TGTGCCAGCAGCTTAACAACAGGGCGCTACAATGAGCAGTTCTTC.

This clonotype appeared a few times. The rearrangement uses TRBV7-9 and TRBJ2-3; TRBD2 matches 10 bases. The V gene end was trimmed by 5 bases and the J gene end by 2 bases; junction bases not matched to a gene: 7. The germline gives CDR1 SEHNR, CDR2 FQNEAQ (reference sequence). The CDR3 has 16 residues. Here the CDR3 DNA reads TGTGCCAGCAGCGGTCTAGCGGGGGCGTACACAGATACGCAGTATTTT. It encodes CASSGLAGAYTDTQYF.

The chain employs TRBV6-1 and TRBJ2-2, with 8 bases matching TRBD2. The CDR3 has 15 amino acids. Germline CDR1 and CDR2: MNHNS and SASEGT. Trimming removed 5 bases from V and 7 bases from J; junction bases left unmatched: 9. CDR3 region: CASSLRGLAVGELFF. The CDR3 DNA is TGTGCCAGCAGTCTCCGAGGACTAGCCGTCGGGGAGCTGTTTTTT.